This T cell receptor (beta chain) was captured by sequencing in a study of T cells in Graves' hyperthyroidism and ophthalmopathy. Study-level points and caveats: Clonotypes that were expanded in thyroid above 0.001 mostly appeared in blood too.

In this sample, this clonotype turned up a few times. As yet, its antigen is unknown. Pregnant or lactating patients were excluded, as were those with uncontrolled infection or other autoimmune disease. RNA transcripts provided the source from which TCR beta CDR3 regions were amplified. Primed by the HTBI set, a first-round RT-PCR was run on the TCR CDR3. TCRdb reanalysed the multiplex PCR reads using MiXCR and keeps one entry per CDR3 protein. The sample lists more than 500,000 distinct CDR3 sequences; 40% to 55% were seen once. Unmatched junction bases numbered 5, after V lost 4 bases and J lost 4 bases. CDR1 is SQVTM, CDR2 ANQGSEA, per germline. The CDR3 has 13 amino acids.

The chain has TRBV29-1 and TRBJ1-2, with 8 bases fitting TRBD1. The sequenced material came from peripheral blood or thyroid tissue (not recorded which). The origin of this receptor is an adult woman with Graves' disease, either hyperthyroidism or ophthalmopathy (not recorded which). CDR3 region: CSVAGTGPYGYTF. The CDR3 nucleotides are TGCAGCGTTGCCGGGACAGGACCCTATGGCTACACCTTC.